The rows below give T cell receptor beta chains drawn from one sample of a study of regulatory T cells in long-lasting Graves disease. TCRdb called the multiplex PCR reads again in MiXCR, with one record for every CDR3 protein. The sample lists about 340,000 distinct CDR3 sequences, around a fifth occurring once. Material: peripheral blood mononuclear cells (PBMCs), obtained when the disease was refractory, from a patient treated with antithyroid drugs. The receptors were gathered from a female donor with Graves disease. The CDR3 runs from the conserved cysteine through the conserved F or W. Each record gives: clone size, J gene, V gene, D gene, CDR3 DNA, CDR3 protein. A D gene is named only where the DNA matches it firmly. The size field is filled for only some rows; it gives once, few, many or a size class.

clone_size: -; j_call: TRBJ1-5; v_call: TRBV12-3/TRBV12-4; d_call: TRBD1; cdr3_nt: TGTGCCAGCAGCGCGTCAGGGGGACAGCCCCAGCATTTT; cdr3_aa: CASSASGGQPQHF
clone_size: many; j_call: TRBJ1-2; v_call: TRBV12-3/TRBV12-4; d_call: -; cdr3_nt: TGTGCCATCAGTGATCCTAGTGAGGGGAACTATGGCTACACCTTC; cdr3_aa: CAISDPSEGNYGYTF
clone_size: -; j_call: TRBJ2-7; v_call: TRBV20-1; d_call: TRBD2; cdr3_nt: TGCAGTGCTAGGGGCCTAGCGGCGACCTACGAGCAGTACTTC; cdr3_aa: CSARGLAATYEQYF
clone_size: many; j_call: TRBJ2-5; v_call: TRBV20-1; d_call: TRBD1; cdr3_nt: TGCAGTGCCACGGACAGGGGGCGAGAGACCCAGTACTTC; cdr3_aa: CSATDRGRETQYF
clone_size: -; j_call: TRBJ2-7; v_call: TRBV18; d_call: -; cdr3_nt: TGTGCCAGCTCACTTCTGCCGATACCAAGGTACGAGCAGTACTTC; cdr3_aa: CASSLLPIPRYEQYF
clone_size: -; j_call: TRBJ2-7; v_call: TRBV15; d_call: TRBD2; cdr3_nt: TGTGCCACCAGCAGCTTAGCGGGCCGGGAGAAGCAGTACTTC; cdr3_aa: CATSSLAGREKQYF
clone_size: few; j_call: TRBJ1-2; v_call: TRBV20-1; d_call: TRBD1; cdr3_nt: TGCAGTGCTAGAGCATGGGGGAGGGGGCGAGATGGCTACACCTTC; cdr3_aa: CSARAWGRGRDGYTF
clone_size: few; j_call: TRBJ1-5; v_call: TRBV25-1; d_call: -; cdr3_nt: TGTGCCAGCAGTGAACCAAGTTTTAGTCAGCCCCAGCATTTT; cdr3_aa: CASSEPSFSQPQHF
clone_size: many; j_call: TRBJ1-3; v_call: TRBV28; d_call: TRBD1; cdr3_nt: TGTGCCAGCAGGGGAGGGGGCGCGGATGGAAACACCATATATTTT; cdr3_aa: CASRGGGADGNTIYF
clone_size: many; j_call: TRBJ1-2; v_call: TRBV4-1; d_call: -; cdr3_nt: TGCGCCAGCAGCCACTTCGGACAGCACTATGGCTACACCTTC; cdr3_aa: CASSHFGQHYGYTF
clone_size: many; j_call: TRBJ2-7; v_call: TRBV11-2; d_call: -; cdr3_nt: TGTGCCAGCAGCTTAAACCTAGGACAAGCCTACGAGCAGTACTTC; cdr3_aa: CASSLNLGQAYEQYF
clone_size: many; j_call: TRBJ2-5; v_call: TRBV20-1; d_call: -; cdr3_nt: TGCAGTGCTATTTCTCCATGGGGAGAACAGACCCAGTACTTC; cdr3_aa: CSAISPWGEQTQYF
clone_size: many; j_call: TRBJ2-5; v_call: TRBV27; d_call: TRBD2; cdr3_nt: TGTGCCAGCAGCCGCTCGTCTAGCGGGGGGGTGGAGACCCAGTACTTC; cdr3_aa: CASSRSSSGGVETQYF
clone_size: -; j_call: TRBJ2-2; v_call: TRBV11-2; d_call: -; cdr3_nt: TGTGCCAGCAGCTCTCTTAAGGGCCTGAACACCGGGGAGCTGTTTTTT; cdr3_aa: CASSSLKGLNTGELFF
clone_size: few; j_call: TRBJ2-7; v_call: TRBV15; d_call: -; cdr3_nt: TGTGCCACCAGTGGGGAGTTACTCGGACTATCGAGACCTTACGAGCAGTACTTC; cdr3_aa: CATSGELLGLSRPYEQYF
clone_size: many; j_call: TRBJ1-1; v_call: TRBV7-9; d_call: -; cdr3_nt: TGCGCCAGCCTGGCTGTTATGAACACTGAAGCTTTCTTT; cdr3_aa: CASLAVMNTEAFF
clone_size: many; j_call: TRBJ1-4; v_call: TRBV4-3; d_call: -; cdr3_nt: TGCGCCAGCAGCCAAGGGTACAGGGCTGGGAGTGAAAAACTGTTTTTT; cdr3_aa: CASSQGYRAGSEKLFF
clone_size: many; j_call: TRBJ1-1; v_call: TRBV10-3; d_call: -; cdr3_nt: TGTGCCATCAGTGACGGTCAGGGGATGAACACTGAAGCTTTCTTT; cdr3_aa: CAISDGQGMNTEAFF
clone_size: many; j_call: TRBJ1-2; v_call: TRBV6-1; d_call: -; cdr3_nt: TGTGCCAGCAGTACCCTTTCACTTCCTGAGGCTAACTATGGCTACACCTTC; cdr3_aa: CASSTLSLPEANYGYTF
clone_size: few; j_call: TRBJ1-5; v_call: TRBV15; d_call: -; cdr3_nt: TGTGCCACCAGCAGAGGGGATAAAGCGATCCCCTCGGATGATCAGCCCCAGCATTTT; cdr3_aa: CATSRGDKAIPSDDQPQHF
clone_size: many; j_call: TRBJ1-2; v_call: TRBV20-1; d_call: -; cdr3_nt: TGCAGTGCTAGGACCAGGGAAAAAGATGGCTACACCTTC; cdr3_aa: CSARTREKDGYTF
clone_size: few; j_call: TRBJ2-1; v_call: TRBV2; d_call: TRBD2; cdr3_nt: TGTGCCAGCAGATTGCTAGCGGGGGACGTTGAGCAGTTCTTC; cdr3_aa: CASRLLAGDVEQFF
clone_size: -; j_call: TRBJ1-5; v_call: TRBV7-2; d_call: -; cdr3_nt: TGTGCCAGCAGCTTAGTTACGGAAGGGGCCCAGCATTTT; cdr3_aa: CASSLVTEGAQHF
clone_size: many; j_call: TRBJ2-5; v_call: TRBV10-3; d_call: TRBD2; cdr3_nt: TGTGCCATCAGTGATATAGCGGGGGACCAAGAGACCCAGTACTTC; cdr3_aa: CAISDIAGDQETQYF
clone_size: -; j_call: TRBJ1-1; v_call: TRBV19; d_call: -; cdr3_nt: TGTGCCAGTAGTACGAGACCCGGGAACACTGAAGCTTTCTTT; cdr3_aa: CASSTRPGNTEAFF
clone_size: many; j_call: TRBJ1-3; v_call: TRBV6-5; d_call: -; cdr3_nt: TGTGCCAGCAGTTACGGGACGTCCGGAAACACCATATATTTT; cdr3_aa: CASSYGTSGNTIYF
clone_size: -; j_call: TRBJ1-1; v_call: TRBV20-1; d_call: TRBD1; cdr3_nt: TGCAGTGCTAGAGATTGGGACAGGGGACTAGAGAACACTGAAGCTTTCTTT; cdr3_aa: CSARDWDRGLENTEAFF
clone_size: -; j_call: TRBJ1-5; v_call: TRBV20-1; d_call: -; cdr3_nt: TGCAGTGCGATAAGAAGTCGTTTGACAAATAGCAATCAGCCCCAGCATTTT; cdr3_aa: CSAIRSRLTNSNQPQHF
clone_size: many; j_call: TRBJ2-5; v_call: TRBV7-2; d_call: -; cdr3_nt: TGTGCCAGCAGCTCCGTGGGGGTCGGAGAGACCCAGTACTTC; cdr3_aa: CASSSVGVGETQYF
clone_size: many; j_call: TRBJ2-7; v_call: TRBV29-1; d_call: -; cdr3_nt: TGCAGCGTTGAGGTAACCCCTTACTCCTACGAGCAGTACTTC; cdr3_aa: CSVEVTPYSYEQYF
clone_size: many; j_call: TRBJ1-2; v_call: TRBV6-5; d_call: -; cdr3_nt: TGTGCCAGCAGTTCACCCAGCCAGGGCGAATATGGCTACACCTTC; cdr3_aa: CASSSPSQGEYGYTF
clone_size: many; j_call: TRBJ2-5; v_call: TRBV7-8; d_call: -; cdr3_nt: TGTGCCAGCAGCTTACCCCCCGGGAACCCCCAAGAGACCCAGTACTTC; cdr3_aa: CASSLPPGNPQETQYF
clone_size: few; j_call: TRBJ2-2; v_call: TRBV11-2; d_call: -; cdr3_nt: TGTGCCAGCAGCTTGAACAGGGCTCTTGGCGAGGAGCTGTTTTTT; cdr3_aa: CASSLNRALGEELFF
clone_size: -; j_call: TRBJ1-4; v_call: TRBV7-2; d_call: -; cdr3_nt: TGTGCCAGCAGCTTATCGGGGACGTTTGAAAAACTGTTTTTT; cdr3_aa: CASSLSGTFEKLFF
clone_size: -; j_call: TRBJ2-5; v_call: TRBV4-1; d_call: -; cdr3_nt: TGCGCCAGCAGCCAATGGAAGGGCTGGGAGACCCAGTACTTC; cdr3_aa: CASSQWKGWETQYF
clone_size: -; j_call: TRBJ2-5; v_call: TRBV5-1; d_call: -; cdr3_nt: TGCGCCAGCAGCGTCTCGACAGGGAGGGGGGAGACCCAGTACTTC; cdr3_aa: CASSVSTGRGETQYF
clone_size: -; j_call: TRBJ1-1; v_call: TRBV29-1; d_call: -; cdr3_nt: TGCAGCGTTAGGACATTAGGGCGGAACACTGAAGCTTTCTTT; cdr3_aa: CSVRTLGRNTEAFF
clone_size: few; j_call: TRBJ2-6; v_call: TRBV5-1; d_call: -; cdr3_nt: TGCGCCAGCAGCCAAACAGGGATCTACCCTGGGGCCAACGTCCTGACTTTC; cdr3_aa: CASSQTGIYPGANVLTF
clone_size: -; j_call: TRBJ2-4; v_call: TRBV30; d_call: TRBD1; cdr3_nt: TGTGCCTGGAGTGGGACAGGGGACGCCAAAAACATTCAGTACTTC; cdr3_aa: CAWSGTGDAKNIQYF
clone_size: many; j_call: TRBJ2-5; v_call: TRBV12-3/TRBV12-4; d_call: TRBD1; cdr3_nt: TGTGCCAGCACCAATACCGGGACAGGGGGGACCCAGTACTTC; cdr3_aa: CASTNTGTGGTQYF
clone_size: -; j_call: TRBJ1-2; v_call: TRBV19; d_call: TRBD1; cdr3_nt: TGTGCCAGTAGTAACGGGGACAGCGATATAGATGGCTACACCTTC; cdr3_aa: CASSNGDSDIDGYTF
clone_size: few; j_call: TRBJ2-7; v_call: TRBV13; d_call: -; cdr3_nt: TGTGCCAGCAGCCCGCACTATACCACCTACGAGCAGTACTTC; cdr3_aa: CASSPHYTTYEQYF
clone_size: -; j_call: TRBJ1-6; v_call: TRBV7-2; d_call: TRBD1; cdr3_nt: TGTGCCAGCAGCTTAACGACAGGGCGCTGGGGTTATTCACCCCTCCACTTT; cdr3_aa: CASSLTTGRWGYSPLHF
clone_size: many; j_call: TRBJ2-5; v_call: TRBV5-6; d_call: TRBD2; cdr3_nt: TGTGCCAGCAGCTTAAGGAGTAGCGGGGATGAGACCCAGTACTTC; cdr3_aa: CASSLRSSGDETQYF
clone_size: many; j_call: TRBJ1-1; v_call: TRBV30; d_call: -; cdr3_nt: TGTGCCTGGAGAGACTTTGGACAGTTGAACACTGAAGCTTTCTTT; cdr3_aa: CAWRDFGQLNTEAFF